These T cell receptor beta chains were read from a single sample in a study of blood T cell repertoires in COVID-19. TCRdb keeps only in-frame clones here, not all; method: immunoSEQ multiplex PCR. This sample has more than 80,000 clones; roughly four fifths occur once, and the top ten carry 6.5% to 8.5%. The sequencing sample was made of peripheral blood. These receptors were collected from a man in his fifties or sixties with active or convalescent COVID-19. The CDR3 runs from the conserved cysteine through the conserved F or W. A D gene is named only where the DNA matches it firmly. Only some rows state a clone size, as once, few, many or a class for expanded clones.

D gene,J gene,V gene,clone size,CDR3 DNA,CDR3 protein
NA,TRBJ1-2,TRBV19,NA,TGTGCCAGTAGTACCACAGGGAACTATGGCTACACCTTC,CASSTTGNYGYTF
TRBD2,TRBJ2-3,TRBV9,few,TGTGCCAGCAGCCGCCTAGCGGGGGGGGGCACAGATACGCAGTATTTT,CASSRLAGGGTDTQYF
NA,TRBJ1-4,TRBV18,NA,TGTGCCAGCTCACCGGACAGCGGTAATGAAAAACTGTTTTTT,CASSPDSGNEKLFF
TRBD1,TRBJ2-3,TRBV20-1,NA,TGCAGTGCTAGTGGGGTGTTGTCGGGACAGTACACAGATACGCAGTATTTT,CSASGVLSGQYTDTQYF
TRBD1,TRBJ1-2,TRBV19,NA,TGTGCCAGTAGTGTCAACGAACGCCTACAGGGGAGCTATGGCTACACCTTC,CASSVNERLQGSYGYTF
NA,TRBJ2-3,TRBV5-1,NA,TGCGCCAGCAGAGTTACACCCGCGGGAGATACGCAGTATTTT,CASRVTPAGDTQYF
NA,TRBJ2-1,TRBV7-2,NA,TGTGCCAGCAGCTTTATTAGCAACAATGAGCAGTTCTTC,CASSFISNNEQFF
NA,TRBJ1-1,TRBV6-5,NA,TGTGCCAGCAGTTACCGGGACACGAACACTGAAGCTTTCTTT,CASSYRDTNTEAFF
NA,TRBJ1-2,TRBV14,NA,TGTGCCAGCAGCCAAGATTCGGAGTTTGGCTACACCTTC,CASSQDSEFGYTF
NA,TRBJ2-1,TRBV11-2,NA,TGTGCCAGCAGTACACAGGCGAATGAGCAGTTCTTC,CASSTQANEQFF
TRBD1,TRBJ2-1,TRBV6-1,NA,TGTGCCAGCAGTGAGATGGGACAGGGGTTCAATGAGCAGTTCTTC,CASSEMGQGFNEQFF
TRBD1,TRBJ1-2,TRBV11-2,NA,TGTGCCAGCAGCTCGATACAGGGGGTCTATGGCTACACCTTC,CASSSIQGVYGYTF
TRBD2,TRBJ2-7,TRBV19,few,TGTGCCAGTAGTGGTACTAGCGGCCACGAGCAGTACTTC,CASSGTSGHEQYF
TRBD1,TRBJ1-6,TRBV27,few,TGTGCCAGCAGTGCCCCGGGACAGTATAATTCACCCCTCCACTTT,CASSAPGQYNSPLHF
NA,TRBJ2-2,TRBV5-1,few,TGCGCCAGCAGCTTGGTTGCGGAGAACACCGGGGAGCTGTTTTTT,CASSLVAENTGELFF
NA,TRBJ2-2,TRBV3-1/TRBV3-2,NA,TGTGCCAGCCGCCAGGCAGCGAACACCGGGGAGCTGTTTTTT,CASRQAANTGELFF
NA,TRBJ1-5,TRBV19,NA,TGTGCCAGTAGTGTACAGATTCTTAGCAATCAGCCCCAGCATTTT,CASSVQILSNQPQHF
NA,TRBJ1-2,TRBV21-1,NA,TGTGCCAGCAGCAAAGCGCCGGAGCACGCCTATGGCTACACCTTC,CASSKAPEHAYGYTF
TRBD2,TRBJ2-5,TRBV9,NA,TGTGCCAGCAGCGCAAGACTAGCGGGGGGCCCAGAGACCCAGTACTTC,CASSARLAGGPETQYF
NA,TRBJ1-1,TRBV5-6,NA,TGTGCCAGCAGCTTGGTTGGTCGCGTGAACACTGAAGCTTTCTTT,CASSLVGRVNTEAFF
NA,TRBJ2-2,TRBV6-2/TRBV6-3,few,TGTGCCAGCAGTTACCCCACAGGGTTCGCGAACACCGGGGAGCTGTTTTTT,CASSYPTGFANTGELFF
NA,TRBJ2-2,TRBV30,NA,TGTGCCTGGAGTGTCGGTAGCGCGGCCGGGGAGCTGTTTTTT,CAWSVGSAAGELFF
TRBD1,TRBJ2-7,TRBV23-1,NA,TGCGCCAGCAGTCCCCGCACCGGGACAGGACCTACGGAGCAGTACTTC,CASSPRTGTGPTEQYF
TRBD1,TRBJ1-3,TRBV3-1/TRBV3-2,few,TGTGCCAGCAGCTACAGGGGAGGACTTACTGGAAACACCATATATTTT,CASSYRGGLTGNTIYF
TRBD1,TRBJ2-5,TRBV15,NA,TGTGCCACCAGCAGAACGGGACAGGCTTTCCAAGAGACCCAGTACTTC,CATSRTGQAFQETQYF
NA,TRBJ1-5,TRBV7-8,few,TGTGCCAGCAGCTTGGTGAGGGTAGGTCAGCCCCAGCATTTT,CASSLVRVGQPQHF
NA,TRBJ1-4,TRBV28,NA,TGTGCCAGCAGTCGGGCGGACAGAATTAATGAAAAACTGTTTTTT,CASSRADRINEKLFF
TRBD1,TRBJ2-2,TRBV14,NA,TGTGCCAGCAGCCAGGGGGGGACAGGGCCCCTCAGGGACACCGGGGAGCTGTTTTTT,CASSQGGTGPLRDTGELFF
TRBD1,TRBJ1-6,TRBV3-1/TRBV3-2,NA,TGTGCCAGCAGCCAAGGACAGGGGAATTCACCCCTCCACTTT,CASSQGQGNSPLHF
TRBD1,TRBJ1-6,TRBV2,NA,TGTGCCAGCAGGACAGGGGACAGCAATTCACCCCTCCACTTT,CASRTGDSNSPLHF
TRBD1,TRBJ2-7,TRBV5-4,once,TGTGCCAGCAGCCCAACCTCCGGGACAGGGAGAGGTGGGGCCTACGAGCAGTACTTC,CASSPTSGTGRGGAYEQYF
NA,TRBJ2-2,TRBV7-2,NA,TGTGCCAGCAGCTCAGCGGTTGGTAGGGGGGGCACCGGGGAGCTGTTTTTT,CASSSAVGRGGTGELFF
NA,TRBJ2-2,TRBV6-5,NA,TGTGCCAGCAGTTACGTCCTGGGGGCAGGAACCGGGGAGCTGTTTTTT,CASSYVLGAGTGELFF
TRBD1,TRBJ2-7,TRBV9,NA,TGTGCCAGCAGCGTAGGGGGGACAGCCTCCTCCTACGAGCAGTACTTC,CASSVGGTASSYEQYF
TRBD1,TRBJ2-3,TRBV5-1,NA,TGCGCCAGCAGCATCGACAGGGCAGATACGCAGTATTTT,CASSIDRADTQYF
TRBD1,TRBJ1-1,TRBV7-8,NA,TGTGCCAGCAGCCTAAGACAGGGGGCGCAGGCTTTCTTT,CASSLRQGAQAFF
TRBD1,TRBJ1-1,TRBV18,NA,TGTGCCAGCTCACCCGACAGGGGGAACACTGAAGCTTTCTTT,CASSPDRGNTEAFF
TRBD1,TRBJ2-7,TRBV7-6,few,TGTGCCAGCAGCCCCGGCGGGACAGGGTTGGGCGAGCAGTACTTC,CASSPGGTGLGEQYF
NA,TRBJ1-5,TRBV18,NA,TGTGCCAGCTCACCCGACCAGAATCCAGGCCAGCCCCAGCATTTT,CASSPDQNPGQPQHF
NA,TRBJ1-5,TRBV19,NA,TGTGCCAGTAGGGGGGGGATTCGGCAGCCCCAGCATTTT,CASRGGIRQPQHF
NA,TRBJ1-4,TRBV7-6,NA,TGTGCCAGCAGCTTAGAGATGGGCCTCCGGGAAAAACTGTTTTTT,CASSLEMGLREKLFF
NA,TRBJ2-7,TRBV30,few,TGTGCCTGGACCTTCTCCCCTCGCGGCCAGAGGAGCTACGAGCAGTACTTC,CAWTFSPRGQRSYEQYF
TRBD1,TRBJ1-2,TRBV12-3/TRBV12-4,NA,TGTGCCAGCAGTTTTCAGGGGGTGGGCTACACCTTC,CASSFQGVGYTF
NA,TRBJ2-2,TRBV7-2,NA,TGTGCCAGCAGCCCCCAGGGGCAGATGAACACCGGGGAGCTGTTTTTT,CASSPQGQMNTGELFF
TRBD1,TRBJ2-1,TRBV19,NA,TGTGCCAGTAGTACACACAGGGGGCCCTCCTACAATGAGCAGTTCTTC,CASSTHRGPSYNEQFF
TRBD1,TRBJ2-2,TRBV30,NA,TGTGCCTGGAGTGTACTACAGGGGGCCGGGGAGCTGTTTTTT,CAWSVLQGAGELFF
TRBD2,TRBJ2-5,TRBV15,NA,TGTGCCACCAGCAGGAATCGGGGGGGCCGTACAGAGACCCAGTACTTC,CATSRNRGGRTETQYF
NA,TRBJ2-3,TRBV3-1/TRBV3-2,NA,TGTGCCAGCAGCCAAGATATAGTCGGGGGGCAGTATTTT,CASSQDIVGGQYF
NA,TRBJ2-2,TRBV19,NA,TGTGCCAGCCGGGACTTGAACACCGGGGAGCTGTTTTTT,CASRDLNTGELFF
NA,TRBJ2-3,TRBV7-2,NA,TGTGCCAGCAGCTTAGCGGGCAGGGATACGCAGTATTTT,CASSLAGRDTQYF
NA,TRBJ1-2,TRBV5-4,NA,TGTGCCAGCAGCTTTCGGGATTCCTATGGCTACACCTTC,CASSFRDSYGYTF
TRBD2,TRBJ2-3,TRBV7-6,NA,TGTGCCAGCAGCCCAGGGGGGACTAGCGGACCCACAGATACGCAGTATTTT,CASSPGGTSGPTDTQYF
NA,TRBJ2-1,TRBV5-6,NA,TGTGCCAGCAGCCTGGGCGGTGAGCAGTTCTTC,CASSLGGEQFF
NA,TRBJ2-2,TRBV19,NA,TGTGCCAGTAGTCTCCCGGACAGGAACACCGGGGAGCTGTTTTTT,CASSLPDRNTGELFF